The entry that follows covers one T cell receptor beta chain sequence. Its target is not known. The CDR3 length is 13 residues. Trimming cost V 5 bases and J 4 bases, with 9 bases left between them. CDR1 and CDR2 (germline): MNHNS, SASEGT. The record originates from a study of metastatic and nonmetastatic thyroid tumors. In the study overall: Samples came from malignant and benign thyroid patients, and repertoires were compared across blood and tumor or nodule tissue. Study-level findings and limits: Across blood and tumor, TCR beta diversity in malignant thyroid tumors was reportedly significantly higher than in benign nodules.

Ahead of thyroid surgery, no patient had received treatment of any kind. TCRdb re-clonotyped the PCR reads through MiXCR. The table lists about 19,000 clones, around 25% of them singletons. This receptor was identified in a male donor with papillary thyroid cancer or a benign thyroid nodule (not recorded which). Some clones in this sample may be carry-over from other donors' samples. Material for sequencing was blood. V and J are TRBV6-1 and TRBJ1-3, with D maybe TRBD1 (5 bases). CDR3 sequence reads: CASSNYRGNTIYF. As DNA, the CDR3 is TGTGCCAGCAGTAATTACAGGGGAAACACCATATATTTT.